A single TCR beta chain is shown here with its context. This clone was detected only a few times. It has no known antigen specificity. The input lacks base qualities; no much larger clone sits a single base away. The entire amount of isolated RNA was reverse transcribed using the High Capacity cDNA Reverse Transcription Kit, so the sequenced TCRB transcripts were expressed ones. Naive, central memory and regulatory T cell samples underwent deep immunoSEQ sequencing, averaging around 3.9 million total reads per sample. Sorted cells were lysed in RLT buffer, and RNA was extracted using DNase-treated RNeasy Micro or Mini kits according to cell number. Each cell subset was processed on its own to prevent cross-contamination, while patient and healthy donor samples were processed together. TCRB sequences were amplified from cDNA with the immunoSEQ multiplex PCR, producing 87-bp fragments spanning the CDR3 region. Amplicons were sequenced on the Illumina HiSeq platform. Processing in the source paper ran as follows. Synthetic template baselines were used to correct PCR bias computationally, reads within Hamming distance 2 were collapsed, and singletons that could not be merged were discarded. By aligning reads against IMGT, V, D and J genes, CDR3 length, and insertions or deletions at six rearrangement sites were assigned. Within each subset, clonotype counts were normalized to the number of sorted cells before true diversity and Gini coefficients were calculated with the tcR R package. Repertoire sharing was quantified using the overlap coefficient calculated on TCRB nucleotide sequences. The table comes from immuneACCESS by way of TCRdb, which keeps in-frame sequences with V and J called. Part of the clones is missing from these tables; in studies checked, under half for an unresolved V gene and the rest for unknown reasons. V, J and clone size were drawn from that table, and D and trimming were deduced from the DNA. This sample gives some 360,000 clones in total; around 9.6% of them show up just once. Of the sample, over 0.45% is held by the ten largest clones.

Relative to germline, V is 5 bases shorter and J is 3 bases shorter, with 11 bases between their ends. The germline V gene (reference sequence) provides CDR1 LNHDA and CDR2 SQIVND. From its cysteine to its phenylalanine, the CDR3 spans 14 amino acids. Here the CDR3 DNA is all that survives: 42 bases in frame from base 1. The data were obtained in a study of beta chain features in type 1 diabetes (dated by TCRdb to between 2017 and 2018). Notes on the research overall: No differences in mean age, gender distribution, total cell number or subset yield were found between patients and healthy donors. A total of some 110 million sorted cells were examined across all samples, and a strong correlation was observed between cell number per subset and RNA yield. The study compared TCRB repertoires of sorted circulating CD4+ T cell subsets between recently diagnosed type 1 diabetes patients and matched healthy donors. Regulatory and stem cell-like memory subsets were obtained from only 8 patients and about eight healthy donors, while naive and central memory subsets were obtained from all 28 donors.

Each donor gave one peripheral blood draw, approximately 120 mL on average, collected into heparinised tubes. Using a panel that included CD45RO, CCR7, CD25, CD127, CD95 and CD27, naive, central memory, regulatory and stem cell-like memory CD4+ T cells were sorted on a BD FACSAria II. All sorted populations exceeded 95% purity. PBMCs were isolated immediately by Lymphoprep density gradient centrifugation and stained directly without culture. So that batch effects would be minimized, each experiment stained and sorted samples in pairs, pairing one healthy donor with one patient. Beyond this particular receptor, the publication reports: A moderate but significant shortening of TCRB CDR3 length was observed in type 1 diabetes patients in all four CD4+ subsets. Shorter templates might be favored by PCR, yet because patient and control samples were amplified and corrected together, any such skew would affect both groups equally. Because the HLA sub-analyses included only small numbers of individuals, any influence of HLA type on TCRB rearrangement was left unresolved. At VDJ recombination sites, patients with type 1 diabetes made fewer insertions and deleted more nucleotides, a pattern implying thymic rearrangement abnormalities. Because cDNA rather than genomic DNA was sequenced, highly expressing activated cells could have been over-represented, although no difference in activation and CD3 levels was found between groups. Naive, central memory and regulatory TCRB repertoires appeared to be more similar among patients than among healthy donors.

This chain is built from TRBV19 and TRBJ1-5; TRBD1 is perhaps the D gene, given 5 matching bases. The clonotype was recovered from a man aged 25-40 years with type 1 diabetes. Material for sequencing was central memory CD4+ T cells from blood. The sequence in DNA is TGTGCCAGTAGTGGGGGGTGGAACAATCAGCCCCAGCATTTT. Its translation reads: CASSGGWNNQPQHF.